This TCR beta chain emerged from a study of blood T cell repertoires in COVID-19. Study background: Sites in the United States, Italy and Spain provided acute and convalescent COVID-19 samples. The analysed material was cDNA or gDNA that came from T cells, B-cell-depleted T cells, or PBMCs.

V trimming: 0 bases; J trimming: 6 bases; junction bases outside the gene matches: 7. The CDR3 totals 16 residues. Per the germline V gene, CDR1 is SGHRS and CDR2 is YFSETQ. In the source study's methods: Reference gene primer amplification in the assay estimated nucleated cell counts. Assay used: immunoSEQ multiplex PCR; TCRdb lists only in-frame clones, some missing. The V and J calls and clone size are taken from that table; D and trimming were inferred from the DNA. The sample carries over 35,000 clones, less than 70% recorded once. The source is a man at least 80 years old with acute or convalescent COVID-19. Sequenced material: peripheral blood. The chain joins TRBV5-1 to TRBJ2-3; 10 bases match TRBD2. Here the CDR3 DNA reads TGCGCCAGCAGCTTGGTGGAGCGGGAGGGTTCGGATACGCAGTATTTT. It codes for CASSLVEREGSDTQYF.